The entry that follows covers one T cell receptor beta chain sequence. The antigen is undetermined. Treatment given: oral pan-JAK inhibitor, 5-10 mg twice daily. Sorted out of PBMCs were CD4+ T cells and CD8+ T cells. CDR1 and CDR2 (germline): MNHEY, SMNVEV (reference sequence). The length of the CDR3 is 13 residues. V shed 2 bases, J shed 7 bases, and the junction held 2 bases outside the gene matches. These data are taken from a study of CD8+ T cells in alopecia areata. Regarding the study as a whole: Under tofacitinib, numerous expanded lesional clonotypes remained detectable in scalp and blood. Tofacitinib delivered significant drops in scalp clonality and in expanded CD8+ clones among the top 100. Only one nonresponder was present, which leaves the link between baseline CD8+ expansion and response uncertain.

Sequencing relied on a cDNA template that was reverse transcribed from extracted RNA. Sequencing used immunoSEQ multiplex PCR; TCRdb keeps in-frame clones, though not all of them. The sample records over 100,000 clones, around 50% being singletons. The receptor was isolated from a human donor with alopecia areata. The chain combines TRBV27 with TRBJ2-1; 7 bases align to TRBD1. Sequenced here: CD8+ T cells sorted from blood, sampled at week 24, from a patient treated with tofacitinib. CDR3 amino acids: CASSLDRVNEQFF. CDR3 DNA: TGTGCCAGCAGTTTAGACAGGGTTAATGAGCAGTTCTTC.